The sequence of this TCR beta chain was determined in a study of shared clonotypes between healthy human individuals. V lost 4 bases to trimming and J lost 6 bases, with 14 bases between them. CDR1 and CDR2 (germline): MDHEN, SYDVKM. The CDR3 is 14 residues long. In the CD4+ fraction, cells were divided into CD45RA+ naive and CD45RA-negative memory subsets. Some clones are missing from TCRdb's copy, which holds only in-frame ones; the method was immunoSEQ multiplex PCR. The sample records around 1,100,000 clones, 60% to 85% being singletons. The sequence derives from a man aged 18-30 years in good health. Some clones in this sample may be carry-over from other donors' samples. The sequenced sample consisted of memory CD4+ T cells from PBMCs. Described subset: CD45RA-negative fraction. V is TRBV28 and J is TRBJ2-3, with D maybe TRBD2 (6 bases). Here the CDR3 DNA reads TGTGCCAGCAGTTGGAGTAGCGGCCGGGATACGCAGTATTTT. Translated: CASSWSSGRDTQYF.